The 27 T cell receptor beta chains presented below share a single source sample, sequenced in a study of shared clonotypes between healthy human individuals (TCRdb year 2020). The method behind the library was the immunoSEQ multiplex PCR assay. TCRdb re-hosts the immuneACCESS table, in-frame sequences only. Its copies lack some clones; in the studies checked, an unresolved V gene accounts for under half of them, and the cause for the rest is not known. The sample contains some 2 million clones, about 95% of them found a single time. 1.1% of the sample lies in the top ten. CD8 naive samples were CD45RO-negative cells positively selected for CCR7, giving a CD45RA+CCR7+ population that excluded TemRA cells. The sample was naive CD8+ T cells sorted from blood. In light of the paper, this sample's cell subset or site label describes: CD45RA+CCR7+. All receptors come from a man younger than 35 in good health.

This clone was detected only once. The genes are TRBV9 and TRBJ2-1; 12 positions match TRBD2. J gave up 8 bases and V 4 bases, and 4 bases lay outside the gene matches. CDR3 length: 14 amino acids. Germline values: CDR1 SGDLS, CDR2 YYNGEE. CDR3 sequence (DNA): TGTGCCAGCAGCTCAGGACTAGCGGGATATGAGCAGTTCTTC. This codes for CASSSGLAGYEQFF.

The chain couples TRBV28 to TRBJ2-7, with D tentatively TRBD1 or TRBD2 (5 bases each). This CDR3 has 15 residues. CDR1 is MDHEN, CDR2 SYDVKM, per germline. The germline V and J ends were trimmed by 8 bases and 2 bases, with 19 bases remaining between them. CDR3 in DNA: TGTGCCAGCTCCGGGGATGGGACGGCGGCCTACGAGCAGTACTTC. It yields the protein CASSGDGTAAYEQYF.

On this clone: Other DNA sequences from this sample encode an identical CDR3 as well. The chain employs TRBV27 and TRBJ1-1; D is ambiguous. Germline CDR1 MNHEY, CDR2 SMNVEV (reference sequence). The CDR3 has 14 residues. The V gene lost 5 bases and the J gene lost 0 bases, with 10 bases spanning the gap. CDR3 residues: CASSPRTVNTEAFF. The CDR3 nucleotides read TGTGCCAGCAGTCCGAGGACTGTGAACACTGAAGCTTTCTTT.

This clone was seen a handful of times. The chain joins TRBV11-2 to TRBJ2-3, with TRBD2 as a possible D gene (6 bases). The CDR3 is 12 amino acids. Trimming cost V 6 bases and J 6 bases, with 10 bases left between them. Germline V lookup: CDR1 SGHAT, CDR2 FQNNGV. CDR3 in amino acids: CASSPAGDTQYF. Here the CDR3 DNA reads TGTGCCAGCAGTCCGGCGGGGGATACGCAGTATTTT.

The chain joins TRBV4-1 to TRBJ2-3; perhaps TRBD1 as D (5 bases). Germline loops: CDR1 MGHRA, CDR2 YSYEKL. V lost 3 bases to trimming and J lost 2 bases, with 15 bases between them. The CDR3 contains 16 residues. CDR3 nucleotide sequence: TGCGCCAGCAGCCACAGCGACAGCTATACCACAGATACGCAGTATTTT. This sequence encodes CASSHSDSYTTDTQYF.

The rearrangement links TRBV4-1 to TRBJ2-7; TRBD1 agrees at 8 bases. V shed 2 bases and J 5 bases; nucleotides not matched to a gene: 5. The CDR3 has 14 amino acids. The germline V gene encodes CDR1 MGHRA and CDR2 YSYEKL. CDR3 amino acids: CASSQYQGANEQYF. DNA of the CDR3: TGCGCCAGCAGCCAATACCAGGGGGCAAACGAGCAGTACTTC.

The CDR3 protein is CASSYGAGGPQETQYF. In DNA form, the CDR3 reads TGTGCCAGCAGTTACGGGGCGGGAGGGCCCCAAGAGACCCAGTACTTC. The chain has TRBV6-5 and TRBJ2-5; 9 bases map to TRBD2. In germline, CDR1 is MNHEY, CDR2 SVGAGI. CDR3 size: 16 residues. V dropped 2 bases and J dropped 1; count of bases not matched to a gene: 5.

CDR3 sequence reads: CASSLKISGPSGLQETQYF. DNA of the CDR3: TGTGCCAGCAGCTTGAAGATTTCTGGGCCTAGCGGACTCCAAGAGACCCAGTACTTC. This chain uses TRBV5-4 with TRBJ2-5; the match to TRBD2 covers 7 bases. The ends lost 1 base at V and 1 base at J; junction bases unmatched: 16. In germline, CDR1 is SGHNT, CDR2 YYREEE (reference sequence). This CDR3 comprises 19 residues.

The genes are TRBV7-9 and TRBJ1-1, with D unresolved. Trimming took off 1 base at V and 6 bases at J, with 9 bases between the two ends. From germline, CDR1 is SEHNR and CDR2 FQNEAQ (reference sequence). There are 13 residues in the CDR3. This CDR3 is CASSLEVGAEAFF. DNA for the CDR3: TGTGCCAGCAGCTTAGAAGTTGGCGCTGAAGCTTTCTTT.

V gene TRBV10-3 combines with J gene TRBJ2-1; the match to TRBD1 covers 8 bases. The CDR3 runs to 15 residues. The J segment lost 8 bases and the V segment lost 0 bases, leaving 6 bases of the junction unmatched. CDR1 ENHRY and CDR2 SYGVKD come from the germline V gene. CDR3 protein: CAISESAGGLDEQFF. DNA for the CDR3: TGTGCCATCAGTGAGTCGGCAGGGGGCTTAGATGAGCAGTTCTTC.

The rearrangement joins TRBV9 to TRBJ1-4; 9 bases are shared with TRBD1. Germline loops: CDR1 SGDLS, CDR2 YYNGEE. The CDR3 extends over 15 amino acids. Trimming cost V 6 bases and J 3 bases; bases outside gene matches: 6. CDR3 in amino acids: CASNKQGASNEKLFF. The CDR3 nucleotides are TGTGCCAGCAACAAACAGGGGGCTTCTAATGAAAAACTGTTTTTT.

The chain carries TRBV7-2 and TRBJ1-2; 7 positions match TRBD1. With 4 bases clipped from V and 10 bases from J, the junction kept 6 bases outside the gene matches. CDR3 length: 12 amino acids. Germline V CDR1 and CDR2: SGHTA, FQGNSA. CDR3 sequence reads: CASSYVQGDYTF. The CDR3 nucleotides are TGTGCCAGCAGCTACGTTCAGGGGGACTACACCTTC.

The chain links TRBV4-1 to TRBJ2-1; 8 positions agree with TRBD1. The CDR3 loop spans 16 amino acids. Germline CDR1 and CDR2: MGHRA and YSYEKL. After removal of 6 bases from V and 3 bases from J, the junction contained 10 bases not matched to a gene. The CDR3 DNA is TGCGCCAGCAGTCTAATCGGGACAGGATTCTACAATGAGCAGTTCTTC. The encoded protein is CASSLIGTGFYNEQFF.

Note on this clone: Within the sample, other DNA sequences also encode this same CDR3. The rearrangement joins TRBV11-2 to TRBJ2-1, with 7 bases matching TRBD1. There are 15 residues in the CDR3. Per germline, CDR1 SGHAT and CDR2 FQNNGV. The trim removed 2 bases at V and 1 base at J, leaving 2 bases unmatched. The CDR3 bases are TGTGCCAGCAGCTTATCAGGGGGATCCTACAATGAGCAGTTCTTC. Its translation is CASSLSGGSYNEQFF.

CDR3 in DNA: TGTGCCAGAGGACTAGCGGGAGGGCCCTCGAGGGACGAGCAGTACTTC. Its protein is CARGLAGGPSRDEQYF. The chain is built from TRBV19 and TRBJ2-7; the match to TRBD2 covers 15 bases. Trimming cost V 9 bases and J 5 bases; bases outside gene matches: 11. CDR3 length equals 16 residues. Germline loops: CDR1 LNHDA, CDR2 SQIVND (reference sequence).

The chain employs TRBV11-3 and TRBJ2-2; possibly TRBD1 for D (6 bases). Per germline, CDR1 SGHNT and CDR2 YENEEA. CDR3 length: 14 amino acids. Trimming removed 8 bases from V and 2 bases from J, with 12 bases in between. CDR3 loop: CASGRTANTGELFF. The CDR3 bases are TGTGCCAGCGGCCGGACAGCAAACACCGGGGAGCTGTTTTTT. The full variable domain, in which reference TRBV11-3 and TRBJ2-2 provide the parts outside the CDR3, is EAGVVQSPRYKIIEKKQPVAFWCNPISGHNTLYWYLQNLGQGPELLIRYENEEAVDDSQLPKDRFSAERLKGVDSTLKIQPAELGDSAVYLCASGRTANTGELFFGEGSRLTVL.

The chain has TRBV4-1 and TRBJ1-1, with 8 bases that match TRBD1. CDR3 length: 15 residues. The germline CDR1 and CDR2 sequences are MGHRA and YSYEKL. With 3 bases clipped from V and 0 bases from J, the junction kept 3 bases outside the gene matches. For the CDR3, the DNA is TGCGCCAGCAGCCACAGGGACAGGCTGAACACTGAAGCTTTCTTT. Translated: CASSHRDRLNTEAFF.

The chain links TRBV6-1 to TRBJ2-1, with D uncertain. V was clipped by 1 base and J by 0 bases, with 16 bases between them. This CDR3 contains 18 residues. CDR1 is MNHNS and CDR2 is SASEGT in the germline V gene. In DNA form, the CDR3 reads TGTGCCAGCAGTGAAGGGCCCTCTTGGGGTTACTCCTACAATGAGCAGTTCTTC. It yields the protein CASSEGPSWGYSYNEQFF.

The rearrangement uses TRBV13 and TRBJ1-2, with D possibly matching TRBD1 (6 bases). This CDR3 is 14 amino acids long. V lost 5 bases, J lost 7 bases, and 17 bases lay in between. The germline CDR1 and CDR2 sequences are PRHDT and FYEKMQ (reference sequence). The CDR3 nucleotides read TGTGCCAGCAGCGCCAATCCAGGGGATCTTGGCTACACCTTC. The encoded protein is CASSANPGDLGYTF.

The genes are TRBV5-1 and TRBJ2-5; D may be TRBD2 (5 bases). The CDR3 totals 14 residues. The germline gives CDR1 SGHRS, CDR2 YFSETQ. The V gene lost 9 bases and the J gene lost 4 bases, with 19 bases spanning the gap. CDR3 nucleotide sequence: TGCGCCACCTTTAGGGTCCCCGAGGGAGAGACCCAGTACTTC. Translating it yields CATFRVPEGETQYF.

This rearrangement joins TRBV7-9 to TRBJ2-7; TRBD1 might be the D (6 bases). Trimming stripped 1 base from V and 2 bases from J, with 12 bases between. Per the germline V gene, CDR1 is SEHNR and CDR2 is FQNEAQ (reference sequence). The CDR3 has 15 amino acids. The CDR3 nucleotides read TGTGCCAGCAGCTTAGGCCAGGGGTCCCCCTACGAGCAGTACTTC. It is translated as CASSLGQGSPYEQYF.

This sequence joins TRBV6-6 and TRBJ1-1; tentative D call: TRBD1 (6 bases). Germline CDR1 and CDR2: MNHNY and SVGAGI (reference sequence). V was cut by 0 bases and J by 6 bases, with 8 bases left in between. The CDR3 contains 13 residues. The CDR3 nucleotides read TGTGCCAGCAGTTACTCCGGGGGGCCTGAAGCTTTCTTT. Its protein product is CASSYSGGPEAFF.

The chain employs TRBV28 and TRBJ2-5; D not certain. The germline CDR1 and CDR2 sequences are MDHEN and SYDVKM. Trimming left V 8 bases short and J 5 bases short, with 15 bases between. The CDR3 length is 13 residues. The CDR3 bases are TGTGCCAGCTCTCCGGCCCAGATGGAGACCCAGTACTTC. The encoded protein is CASSPAQMETQYF.

V is TRBV7-8 and J is TRBJ1-6; D not certain. Germline CDR1 SGHVS, CDR2 FQNEAQ. The CDR3 runs 15 residues. The V end was cut by 1 base, the J end by 4 bases, with 8 bases between. The CDR3 protein is CASSLESLYNSPLHF. The CDR3 bases are TGTGCCAGCAGCTTAGAATCTCTTTATAATTCACCCCTCCACTTT.

For the CDR3, the DNA is TGCGCCAGCAGCCTCGGACTAGCGGAGCCCACAGATACGCAGTATTTT. Translating gives CASSLGLAEPTDTQYF. V and J are TRBV4-3 and TRBJ2-3; TRBD2 matches at 10 bases. This CDR3 is 16 amino acids long. Trimming removed 4 bases from V and 2 bases from J; junction bases left unmatched: 6. Per the germline V gene, CDR1 is LGHNA and CDR2 is YSLEER.

Regarding this clone: This CDR3 is also generated by other DNA sequences in the sample. The V call is TRBV4-1, the J call TRBJ2-1; 7 bases align to TRBD1. Germline lookup yields CDR1 MGHRA and CDR2 YSYEKL. The CDR3 has 15 residues. V trimming: 1 base; J trimming: 1 base; junction bases outside the gene matches: 1. The CDR3: CASSQGTGSYNEQFF. CDR3 in DNA: TGCGCCAGCAGCCAAGGGACAGGTTCCTACAATGAGCAGTTCTTC.

This chain links TRBV10-3 with TRBJ2-2, with D perhaps matching TRBD1 (6 bases). Germline CDR1 reads ENHRY; CDR2 reads SYGVKD. The CDR3 has 17 residues. Trimming took off 8 bases at V and 1 base at J, with 20 bases between the two ends. This CDR3 reads CAISLDRPGQNTGELFF. CDR3 DNA: TGTGCCATCTCCTTGGACCGCCCGGGACAGAACACCGGGGAGCTGTTTTTT.